Listed below are T cell receptor beta chains from one sample, sequenced in a study of blood T cell repertoires in COVID-19. The table came from immunoSEQ multiplex PCR; TCRdb's copy has only in-frame clones and leaves some out. The sample holds a few hundred thousand clones, more than 70% seen once. The specimen sequenced was peripheral blood. The source is a woman in her thirties with COVID-19, enrolled during active disease. Both conserved end residues are part of each CDR3. D genes are given only for firm matches. The listing skips clone size in some rows; elsewhere it reads once, few, many or a size class.

clone_size,v_call,j_call,d_call,cdr3_aa,cdr3_nt
NA,TRBV24-1,TRBJ1-5,NA,CATSDHRDSNQPQHF,TGTGCCACCAGTGACCACAGGGATAGCAATCAGCCCCAGCATTTT
NA,TRBV6-2/TRBV6-3,TRBJ1-2,NA,CASSYSTLGGGGYTF,TGTGCCAGCAGTTACTCTACCCTCGGCGGGGGTGGCTACACCTTC
NA,TRBV2,TRBJ2-1,TRBD2,CASSGSGLAGGSGQFF,TGTGCCAGCAGTGGTAGTGGTCTAGCGGGGGGCTCTGGGCAGTTCTTC
NA,TRBV6-6,TRBJ2-5,NA,CASSYGGETQYF,TGTGCCAGCAGTTACGGCGGGGAGACCCAGTACTTC
NA,TRBV10-3,TRBJ2-2,NA,CAISGVAATNTGELFF,TGTGCCATCAGTGGGGTGGCAGCGACGAACACCGGGGAGCTGTTTTTT
few,TRBV27,TRBJ2-7,TRBD1,CASSQQGFRYEQYF,TGTGCCAGCAGCCAACAGGGGTTTCGCTACGAGCAGTACTTC
NA,TRBV3-1/TRBV3-2,TRBJ2-7,NA,CASSQVSPYEQYF,TGTGCCAGCAGCCAAGTGAGCCCCTACGAGCAGTACTTC
NA,TRBV7-9,TRBJ2-3,NA,CASRAGGDTQYF,TGTGCCAGCAGGGCAGGAGGAGATACGCAGTATTTT
NA,TRBV6-2/TRBV6-3,TRBJ2-5,TRBD1,CASSYDLGTAFEETQYF,TGTGCCAGCAGTTACGATCTCGGGACAGCATTCGAAGAGACCCAGTACTTC
NA,TRBV6-1,TRBJ2-5,TRBD2,CASSLTSVKETQYF,TGTGCCAGCAGCCTGACTAGCGTAAAAGAGACCCAGTACTTC
NA,TRBV12-3/TRBV12-4,TRBJ2-5,NA,CASSSQETQYF,TGTGCCAGCAGTTCTCAAGAGACCCAGTACTTC
once,TRBV28,TRBJ2-7,TRBD1,CASSGAGTGDFYEQYF,TGTGCCAGCAGTGGGGCCGGGACAGGGGACTTCTACGAGCAGTACTTC
NA,TRBV28,TRBJ1-2,TRBD1,CASSLIGQGAFGYTF,TGTGCCAGCAGTTTAATAGGACAGGGGGCATTTGGCTACACCTTC
NA,TRBV27,TRBJ2-5,TRBD2,CASSSRTSGRGGETQYF,TGTGCCAGCAGTTCCCGGACTAGCGGGAGAGGAGGGGAGACCCAGTACTTC
NA,TRBV6-5,TRBJ1-5,TRBD1,CASSLQGDQPQHF,TGTGCCAGCAGCTTACAGGGGGATCAGCCCCAGCATTTT
NA,TRBV6-1,TRBJ1-1,NA,CASSDLGARNTEAFF,TGTGCCAGCAGTGATTTGGGGGCCCGGAACACTGAAGCTTTCTTT
NA,TRBV29-1,TRBJ2-2,NA,CSVEPGRTGELFF,TGCAGCGTTGAACCAGGGCGGACCGGGGAGCTGTTTTTT
few,TRBV5-1,TRBJ1-6,TRBD1,CASSTRDRANSPLHF,TGCGCCAGCAGCACCCGGGACAGGGCTAATTCACCCCTCCACTTT
once,TRBV5-1,TRBJ1-6,TRBD1,CASSPARDRGYYNSPLHF,TGCGCCAGCAGCCCTGCCCGGGACAGGGGTTATTATAATTCACCCCTCCACTTT
NA,TRBV29-1,TRBJ1-4,TRBD1,CSVDGAGTGDEKLFF,TGCAGCGTTGACGGGGCCGGGACAGGGGATGAAAAACTGTTTTTT
NA,TRBV6-6,TRBJ1-1,NA,CASSYDSGYQAFF,TGTGCCAGCAGTTACGATTCAGGTTACCAAGCTTTCTTT
NA,TRBV7-8,TRBJ1-4,TRBD1,CASSGTGPRGEKLFF,TGTGCCAGCAGCGGGACAGGACCTCGGGGTGAAAAACTGTTTTTT
NA,TRBV4-3,TRBJ2-2,NA,CASSQDQGGYWPNTGELFF,TGCGCCAGCAGCCAAGATCAGGGCGGCTATTGGCCCAACACCGGGGAGCTGTTTTTT
NA,TRBV2,TRBJ2-3,NA,CASSGGALGSTQYF,TGTGCCAGCAGTGGCGGGGCCTTGGGAAGTACGCAGTATTTT
once,TRBV4-3,TRBJ1-5,NA,CASSQDSRTDQPQHF,TGCGCCAGCAGCCAAGATTCGAGAACGGATCAGCCCCAGCATTTT
NA,TRBV27,TRBJ1-6,NA,CASSSRSSYNSPLHF,TGTGCCAGCAGTTCAAGGAGCTCCTATAATTCACCCCTCCACTTT
NA,TRBV15,TRBJ1-5,NA,CATSRARAGQPQHF,TGTGCCACCAGCAGAGCCCGGGCGGGACAGCCCCAGCATTTT
few,TRBV5-1,TRBJ1-1,TRBD1,CASSLGPGQVYPEAFF,TGCGCCAGCAGCTTGGGACCAGGACAGGTATATCCTGAAGCTTTCTTT
NA,TRBV29-1,TRBJ2-1,TRBD2,CSVEGASGRASYNEQFF,TGCAGCGTTGAAGGGGCTAGCGGGAGGGCCTCCTACAATGAGCAGTTCTTC
NA,TRBV12-3/TRBV12-4,TRBJ1-2,TRBD1,CASSGQGYYGYTF,TGTGCCAGCAGCGGACAGGGGTACTATGGCTACACCTTC
NA,TRBV6-2/TRBV6-3,TRBJ2-4,TRBD2,CASSYSAGGSKNIQYF,TGTGCCAGCAGTTACTCCGCGGGGGGGAGCAAAAACATTCAGTACTTC
NA,TRBV4-1,TRBJ2-3,NA,CASSQDYGGSTDTQYF,TGCGCCAGCAGCCAAGATTACGGGGGTAGCACAGATACGCAGTATTTT
NA,TRBV28,TRBJ2-1,TRBD2,CASSVLAGVEFF,TGTGCCAGCAGTGTACTAGCGGGGGTGGAGTTCTTC
NA,TRBV5-1,TRBJ1-2,NA,CASRGGDYGYTF,TGCGCCAGTCGGGGAGGAGACTATGGCTACACCTTC
NA,TRBV5-1,TRBJ2-1,TRBD1,CASTERPDRGNEQFF,TGCGCCAGTACCGAACGGCCCGACAGGGGCAATGAGCAGTTCTTC
NA,TRBV5-1,TRBJ1-1,NA,CASRAGVGAEAFF,TGCGCCAGCAGGGCAGGGGTCGGCGCTGAAGCTTTCTTT
NA,TRBV6-2/TRBV6-3,TRBJ2-5,NA,CASSYPGAQYF,TGTGCCAGCAGTTACCCCGGGGCCCAGTACTTC
NA,TRBV9,TRBJ1-2,TRBD1,CASSVTGDSNYGYTF,TGTGCCAGCAGCGTAACAGGGGATTCTAACTATGGCTACACCTTC
NA,TRBV28,TRBJ1-2,NA,CASSFQGRDGYTF,TGTGCCAGCAGTTTCCAGGGAAGGGATGGCTACACCTTC
NA,TRBV19,TRBJ2-5,TRBD2,CASSWRGEVQETQYF,TGTGCCAGTAGTTGGCGGGGGGAGGTTCAAGAGACCCAGTACTTC
NA,TRBV28,TRBJ2-1,NA,CASSLGTRNNEQFF,TGTGCCAGCAGCCTTGGGACTCGAAACAATGAGCAGTTCTTC
NA,TRBV10-3,TRBJ2-7,NA,CAIRTTEGGSYEQYF,TGTGCCATCAGAACCACGGAAGGGGGATCCTACGAGCAGTACTTC